The sequence of this T cell receptor (beta chain) was determined in a study of blood T cells in healthy people across ages. Regarding the study as a whole: Naive T cell percentage strongly correlated with TCR beta diversity. Estimates drawn from one million T cells were deemed to understate diversity.

In the case of this clonotype: Its target is not known.

Trimming shortened V by 0 bases and J by 5 bases, and 13 bases separated the two germline ends. The CDR3 runs 15 residues. The V gene's germline CDR1 is SGHNT and CDR2 YYREEE (reference sequence). Then a second PCR, running about 7 to 11 cycles, was carried out with a sample-barcoded 5' primer and a J-beta primer mix. Template switching added a 12-random-nucleotide identifier to every cDNA molecule. Each CDR3 protein gets one entry after TCRdb re-called the 5' RACE reads with MiXCR. The sample yields about 930,000 distinct CDR3 sequences, almost 30% seen once. The sample was also linked to a second study, of T cells of mothers and their children. Per that paper: Per mother, over 9 million TCR beta CDR3 reads were obtained; per child, 2.5 million to 3.5 million.

The sequence came from a woman in her thirties or forties in good health. Material for sequencing was blood. The V and J genes are TRBV5-4 and TRBJ2-3; D gene uncertain. In DNA, the CDR3 is TGTGCCAGCAGCTTGGACGCTTTGCGTAGAGATACGCAGTATTTT. It translates to CASSLDALRRDTQYF.